The clone carrying this T cell receptor (beta chain) was detected once. Its target is unknown. The record originates from a study of shared clonotypes between healthy human individuals. Study-level findings and limits: A handful of donors shared about 4.8% of their naive CD4 clonotypes.

Measured with immunoSEQ multiplex PCR; TCRdb has only the in-frame clones, and not every one. The repertoire holds about 2.3 million clones, about nine tenths seen once, with 0.37% in the top ten. V dropped 5 bases and J dropped 0 bases, with 11 bases sitting between them. The CDR3 loop spans 14 amino acids. CDR1 and CDR2 (germline): SQVTM, ANQGSEA. The sequenced material came from naive CD4+ T cells from PBMCs. The subset is: CD45RA+ positively selected. The sequence was collected from a young man in good health. Some clones in this sample may be carry-over from other donors' samples. This chain joins TRBV29-1 and TRBJ1-3, with a tentative D call TRBD1 (5 bases). The DNA of the CDR3 is TGCAGCGTTTGGCGGGACCACTCTGGAAACACCATATATTTT. Protein sequence: CSVWRDHSGNTIYF.